This T cell receptor beta chain appears in the sequencing data of a study of blood T cell repertoires in COVID-19. Study-wide context: Whether acute or convalescent, the COVID-19 samples came from the United States, Italy and Spain. T cells, B-cell-depleted T cells, or PBMCs supplied cDNA or gDNA.

Original data processing: From reference gene primer amplification, estimates of nucleated cell counts were derived. The assay was immunoSEQ multiplex PCR, and TCRdb's table has in-frame clones only and misses some. The V and J calls and clone size are taken from that table; D and trimming were inferred from the DNA. The profile shows about 160,000 clones, approximately 88% of them singletons. The origin of this receptor is a woman aged 80 or over with active or convalescent COVID-19. The source material was peripheral blood.

CDR3 sequence: CASSLDTSYEQYF. CDR3 nucleotide sequence: TGTGCCAGCAGCTTGGACACGTCCTACGAGCAGTACTTC. The chain employs TRBV5-8 and TRBJ2-7; D is unresolved. Trimming stripped 0 bases from V and 1 base from J, with 5 bases between. CDR1 and CDR2 (germline): SGHTS, YDEGEE. The CDR3 is made up of 13 amino acids.